A single sample is the source of the 22 T cell receptor beta chains below, sequenced in a study of blood T cell repertoires in COVID-19. Clones were sequenced by immunoSEQ multiplex PCR, and TCRdb holds only the in-frame ones, with some missing. The sample carries hundreds of thousands of clones, about nine tenths recorded once. Material: PBMCs or T cells enriched from blood (not recorded which). The receptors come from a woman in her fifties or sixties who had recovered from COVID-19.

V usage is TRBV6-5 and J usage is TRBJ1-2; 12 nucleotides align to TRBD1. The CDR3 has 16 residues. The trim removed 1 base at V and 4 bases at J, leaving 4 bases unmatched. Germline lookup yields CDR1 MNHEY and CDR2 SVGAGI. This CDR3 is CASSYWRDRGLYGYTF. The CDR3, as DNA: TGTGCCAGCAGTTACTGGAGGGACAGGGGGCTCTATGGCTACACCTTC.

The J gene is TRBJ2-3, the V gene TRBV5-1; TRBD1 matches at 10 bases. The CDR3 has 16 amino acids. The V and J ends lost 5 bases and 1 base, in that order; junction bases with no gene match: 7. CDR1 and CDR2 (germline): SGHRS, YFSETQ. The DNA for the CDR3 is TGCGCCAGCAGTTATGGAGGGACAGGGGGCACAGATACGCAGTATTTT. Encoded protein: CASSYGGTGGTDTQYF.

The genes are TRBV5-6 and TRBJ1-1, with TRBD1 matching over 7 bases. V lost 2 bases and J lost 9; bases outside the gene matches: 10. The CDR3 sequence is 14 residues long. Germline-derived CDR1 and CDR2 are SGHDT and YYEEEE. The CDR3 spells CASSFWTGVPQAFF. In DNA, the CDR3 is TGTGCCAGCAGCTTTTGGACAGGAGTCCCACAAGCTTTCTTT.

This chain links TRBV6-1 with TRBJ1-1; possibly TRBD1 for D (5 bases). This CDR3 comprises 15 residues. Germline CDR1 reads MNHNS; CDR2 reads SASEGT. Trimming took off 2 bases at V and 5 bases at J, with 15 bases between the two ends. The CDR3 sequence: CASSEFLGGGTEAFF. The CDR3 DNA sequence: TGTGCCAGCAGTGAATTTCTGGGTGGGGGGACTGAAGCTTTCTTT.

The J gene is TRBJ1-5, the V gene TRBV6-6; 10 nucleotides line up with TRBD1. After removal of 5 bases from V and 0 bases from J, the junction contained 13 bases not matched to a gene. The CDR3 is made up of 19 amino acids. Germline lookup yields CDR1 MNHNY and CDR2 SVGAGI (reference sequence). CDR3 amino acids: CASSPLTGGIRTSNQPQHF. CDR3 bases: TGTGCCAGCAGTCCTCTGACAGGGGGCATCAGAACTAGCAATCAGCCCCAGCATTTT.

The CDR3 nucleotides are TGTGCCAGCAGCTTGGCCCCTAGCGTAGCCTACAATGAGCAGTTCTTC. It is translated as CASSLAPSVAYNEQFF. The genes are TRBV5-5 and TRBJ2-1, with a tentative D call TRBD2 (6 bases). The CDR3 sequence is 16 residues long. Trimming removed 0 bases at V and 2 bases at J, with 12 bases between. Germline CDR1 is SGHKS and CDR2 is YYEKEE (reference sequence).

The chain joins TRBV6-6 to TRBJ1-4; no reliable D call. The CDR3 runs to 15 residues. The germline V and J ends were trimmed by 7 bases and 0 bases, with 12 bases remaining between them. CDR1 and CDR2 from the germline V gene are MNHNY and SVGAGI (reference sequence). The CDR3 DNA is TGTGCCAGCAAACCGTCCGGGTCAACTAATGAAAAACTGTTTTTT. This gives the protein CASKPSGSTNEKLFF.

J is TRBJ2-2 and V is TRBV27, with a weak D call TRBD2 (7 bases). The germline CDR1 and CDR2 sequences are MNHEY and SMNVEV (reference sequence). V dropped 4 bases and J dropped 7 bases, with 13 bases sitting between them. The CDR3 has 14 residues. CDR3 nucleotide sequence: TGTGCCAGCAGTTCCCCGGGGGGCAACGGGGAGCTGTTTTTT. The encoded protein is CASSSPGGNGELFF.

This clone was seen a single time. The rearrangement uses TRBV23-1 and TRBJ2-7, with D hard to call. TRBV23-1 is given ORF status, its function remaining uncertain. The CDR3 sequence is 13 residues long. Trimming took off 2 bases at V and 2 bases at J, with 7 bases between the two ends. The CDR3 loop reads CASSQRVAYEQYV. CDR3 DNA sequence: TGCGCCAGCAGTCAAAGAGTTGCCTACGAGCAGTACGTC.

The chain couples TRBV5-1 to TRBJ1-2, with D possibly matching TRBD1 (6 bases). CDR3 size: 14 residues. Germline V gene lookup returns CDR1 SGHRS and CDR2 YFSETQ. V was shortened by 4 bases and J by 0 bases, with 10 bases between the two germline ends. This chain's CDR3 is CASSPGTSNYGYTF. The CDR3 nucleotides are TGCGCCAGCAGCCCCGGGACATCTAACTATGGCTACACCTTC.

The V call is TRBV5-6, the J call TRBJ2-2, with 7 bases that match TRBD1. The CDR3 loop spans 16 amino acids. V lost 5 bases to trimming and J lost 0 bases; unmatched junction nucleotides: 7. Germline CDR1 reads SGHDT; CDR2 reads YYEEEE. The DNA for the CDR3 is TGTGCCAGCAGTTGGGGGACAGAGACGAACACCGGGGAGCTGTTTTTT. It translates to CASSWGTETNTGELFF.

V gene TRBV3-1 (or the pseudogene TRBV3-2) combines with J gene TRBJ2-2, with 9 bases identical to TRBD1. The CDR3 contains 15 residues. The J segment lost 5 bases and the V segment lost 7 bases, leaving 8 bases of the junction unmatched. CDR1 and CDR2 from the germline V gene are LGHDT and YNNKEL (reference sequence). CDR3 nucleotides: TGTGCCAGCACATCTGGGACAGGGTGGACCGGGGAGCTGTTTTTT. Translation: CASTSGTGWTGELFF.

Written as DNA, the CDR3 is TGTGCCAGCAGCTTTGTGGGGACTACTAACAATGAGCAGTTCTTC. It specifies CASSFVGTTNNEQFF. The rearrangement uses TRBV7-2 and TRBJ2-1; 7 bases are a match to TRBD2. Looked up from germline, CDR1 is SGHTA and CDR2 is FQGNSA. This CDR3 spans 15 amino acids. The V gene end was trimmed by 3 bases and the J gene end by 5 bases; junction bases not matched to a gene: 7.

The chain recombines TRBV24-1 with TRBJ2-3; no clear D gene. Per germline, CDR1 KGHDR and CDR2 SFDVKD. The CDR3 length is 14 residues. With 5 bases removed from V and 0 bases from J, the gap between germline ends came to 8 bases. The CDR3 region has the DNA TGTGCCACCAGTGCGGGTTATAGCACAGATACGCAGTATTTT. Translating it yields CATSAGYSTDTQYF.

The rearrangement joins TRBV4-1 to TRBJ2-1, with TRBD2 identical over 13 bases. After removal of 4 bases from V and 5 bases from J, the junction contained 5 bases not matched to a gene. The CDR3 length is 16 residues. CDR1 and CDR2 (germline): MGHRA, YSYEKL. CDR3 residues: CASSLGLAGAHNEQFF. Written as DNA, the CDR3 is TGCGCCAGCAGCCTCGGACTAGCGGGGGCCCACAATGAGCAGTTCTTC.

The chain couples TRBV7-9 to TRBJ1-5, with TRBD1 identical over 7 bases. The CDR3 has 17 amino acids. V lost 5 bases, J lost 2 bases, and 12 bases stayed unmatched. Germline CDR1 is SEHNR and CDR2 is FQNEAQ (reference sequence). In DNA, the CDR3 is TGTGCCAGCAGCGCCTACACAGGGGCCTACGGCAATCAGCCCCAGCATTTT. Its protein product is CASSAYTGAYGNQPQHF.

This clone came up once. The gene calls are TRBV7-9 and TRBJ1-4, with unresolved D. Looked up from germline, CDR1 is SEHNR and CDR2 is FQNEAQ (reference sequence). V lost 5 bases, J lost 8 bases, and 18 bases lay in between. This CDR3 contains 15 residues. The CDR3 DNA sequence: TGTGCCAGCAGCCCGAGCGCCACGACGGGGGAAAAACTGTTTTTT. Residues: CASSPSATTGEKLFF. The whole variable domain, filled in from reference TRBV7-9 and TRBJ1-4, reads DTGVSQNPRHKITKRGQNVTFRCDPISEHNRLYWYRQTLGQGPEFLTYFQNEAQLEKSRLLSDRFSAERPKGSFSTLEIQRTEQGDSAMYLCASSPSATTGEKLFFGSGTQLSVL.

V and J are TRBV5-5 and TRBJ1-2, with unresolved D. Germline V CDR1 and CDR2: SGHKS, YYEKEE (reference sequence). The CDR3 is 13 amino acids. V lost 1 base and J 7 bases, leaving 11 bases between the germline ends. The CDR3 DNA is TGTGCCAGCAGCTTGCCAGGCCAGAGTGGCTACACCTTC. Its translation is CASSLPGQSGYTF.

The chain carries TRBV6-6 and TRBJ1-5; 9 bases are shared with TRBD1. The germline V gene has CDR1 MNHNY and CDR2 SVGAGI (reference sequence). V shed 5 bases and J 5 bases; nucleotides not matched to a gene: 13. The CDR3 has 17 amino acids. CDR3: CASSPRDRELVDQPQHF. The CDR3 nucleotides read TGTGCCAGCAGTCCCCGGGACAGGGAATTGGTTGATCAGCCCCAGCATTTT.

The table lists this clone with a count of one. The chain combines TRBV14 with TRBJ1-2, with D possibly TRBD1 on 5 matching bases. The CDR3 is 17 amino acids. CDR1 and CDR2 from the germline V gene are SGHDN and FVKESK. V lost 2 bases and J lost 4, with 20 bases in between. The CDR3 reads CASSQLHHGTDVYGYTF. In DNA form, the CDR3 reads TGTGCCAGCAGCCAATTACACCACGGGACTGACGTCTATGGCTACACCTTC.

The rearrangement links TRBV2 to TRBJ1-5, with TRBD1 as a possible D gene (6 bases). Per the germline V gene, CDR1 is SNHLY and CDR2 is FYNNEI. This CDR3 region has 15 residues. V dropped 1 base and J dropped 3 bases, with 10 bases sitting between them. The CDR3: CASSEGNRVNQPQHF. In DNA form, the CDR3 reads TGTGCCAGCAGTGAAGGGAACAGGGTCAATCAGCCCCAGCATTTT. Variable domain in full (rest from reference TRBV2 and TRBJ1-5): EPEVTQTPSHQVTQMGQEVILRCVPISNHLYFYWYRQILGQKVEFLVSFYNNEISEKSEIFDDQFSVERPDGSNFTLKIRSTKLEDSAMYFCASSEGNRVNQPQHFGDGTRLSIL.

The V gene is TRBV19, the J gene TRBJ2-1; 8 nucleotides match TRBD2. Looked up from germline, CDR1 is LNHDA and CDR2 is SQIVND (reference sequence). The CDR3 covers 14 residues. Germline trimming cut 3 bases from V and 2 bases from J; bases unmatched to any gene: 0. The CDR3: CASSIGGAYNEQFF. The CDR3 nucleotides read TGTGCCAGTAGTATCGGGGGGGCCTACAATGAGCAGTTCTTC.